This T cell receptor beta chain was captured in a study of CD8+CD57+ T cells in acquired aplastic anemia. At the level of the study: Across the sorted CD4+ and CD8+ cells, DNA amounts averaged roughly 3 ug. General observations from the study: Patients shared just under 30 CD8+ CDR3 sequences with controls.

TCR beta VDJ and CDR3 were profiled, and genomic DNA was the template. One entry per CDR3 protein, called by TCRdb with MiXCR from the reads. The data hold roughly 250,000 distinct CDR3 sequences, with 82% observed a single time. Points on this clonotype: Antigen unknown. The germline gene is not matched at one end of the junction; a read error may be the cause.

Germline V gene sequence: CDR1 SGHTA, CDR2 FQGTGA. The CDR3 sequence is 14 residues long. Patients sequenced had flow cytometry evidence of CD8+CD57+ cell expansion. Patients, without exception, had severe acquired aplastic anemia. This TCR was recovered from a human donor with aplastic anemia. The chain joins TRBV7-3 to TRBJ2-7, with D tentatively TRBD2 (6 bases). The sample comprised sorted CD4+, CD8+, or CD8+CD57+ T cells (not recorded which) from PBMCs. CDR3 protein: CASSGGGEADELFF. CDR3 in DNA: TGTGCCAGCAGCGGTGGAGGGGAAGCCGACGAGCTGTTCTTC.